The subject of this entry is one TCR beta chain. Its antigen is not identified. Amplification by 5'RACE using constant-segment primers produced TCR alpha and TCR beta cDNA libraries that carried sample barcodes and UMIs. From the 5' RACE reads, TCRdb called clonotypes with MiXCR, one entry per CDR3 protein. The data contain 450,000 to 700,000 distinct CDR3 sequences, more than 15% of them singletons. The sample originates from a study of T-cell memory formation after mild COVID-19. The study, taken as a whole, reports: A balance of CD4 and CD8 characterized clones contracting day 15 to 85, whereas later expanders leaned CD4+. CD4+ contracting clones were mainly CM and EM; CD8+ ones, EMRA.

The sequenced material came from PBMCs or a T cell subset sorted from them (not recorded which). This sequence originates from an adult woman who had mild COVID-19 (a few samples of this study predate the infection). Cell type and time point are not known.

The CDR3 DNA follows: TGTGCCAGCAGTTATGGACAGGGGACCTCCTACGAGCAGTACTTC. This sequence encodes CASSYGQGTSYEQYF. The chain carries TRBV27 and TRBJ2-7; 9 bases fit TRBD1. J was trimmed by 0 bases and V by 4 bases; bases with no gene match: 4. Germline V lookup: CDR1 MNHEY, CDR2 SMNVEV (reference sequence). This CDR3 is built from 15 residues.